The 2 T cell receptor beta chains below come from one sample, sequenced in a study of cytomegalovirus exposure and HLA in healthy donors. Researchers ran the PCR with 60 Vbeta and 13 Jbeta primers. Here immunoSEQ multiplex PCR was the method, and the copy in TCRdb shows in-frame clones only, minus some. Of 65,000 to 90,000 clones listed, 86% are singletons. The sample was PBMCs. The receptor set was obtained from a woman aged 25 to 39 in good health and CMV-seronegative.

This chain links TRBV2 with TRBJ2-2; 7 nucleotides align to TRBD1. V was clipped by 7 bases and J by 2 bases; unmatched bases: 4. Germline CDR1 and CDR2: SNHLY and FYNNEI. This CDR3 spans 14 amino acids. Written as DNA, the CDR3 is TGTGCCAGCAACAGGGGCCTAAACACCGGGGAGCTGTTTTTT. It yields the protein CASNRGLNTGELFF.

This clone has just one count. The gene calls are TRBV28 and TRBJ2-3; 8 bases are a match to TRBD2. CDR1 is MDHEN and CDR2 is SYDVKM in the germline V gene. After removal of 3 bases from V and 2 bases from J, the junction contained 7 bases not matched to a gene. The CDR3 is 16 residues long. The CDR3 region has the DNA TGTGCCAGCAGTTTTCCGCGGCGGGGGGACACAGATACGCAGTATTTT. Its protein is CASSFPRRGDTDTQYF.